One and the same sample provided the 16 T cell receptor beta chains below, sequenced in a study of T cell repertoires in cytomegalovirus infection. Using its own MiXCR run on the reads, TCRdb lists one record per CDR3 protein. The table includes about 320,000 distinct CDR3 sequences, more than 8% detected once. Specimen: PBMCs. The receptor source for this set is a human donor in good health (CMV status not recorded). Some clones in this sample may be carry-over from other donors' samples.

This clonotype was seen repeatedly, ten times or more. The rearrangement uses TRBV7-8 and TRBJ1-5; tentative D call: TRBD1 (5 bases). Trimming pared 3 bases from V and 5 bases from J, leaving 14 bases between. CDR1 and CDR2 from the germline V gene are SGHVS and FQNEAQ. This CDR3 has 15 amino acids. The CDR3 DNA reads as TGTGCCAGCAGCTTCTTTCAGGGTAAAGATCAGCCCCAGCATTTT. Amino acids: CASSFFQGKDQPQHF.

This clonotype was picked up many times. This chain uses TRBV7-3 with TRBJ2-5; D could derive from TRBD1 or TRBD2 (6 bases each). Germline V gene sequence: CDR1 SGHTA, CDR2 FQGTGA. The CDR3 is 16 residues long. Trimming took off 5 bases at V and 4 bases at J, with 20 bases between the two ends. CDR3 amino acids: CASSPNPMGGPETQYF. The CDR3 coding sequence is TGTGCCAGCAGCCCTAACCCAATGGGGGGCCCAGAGACCCAGTACTTC.

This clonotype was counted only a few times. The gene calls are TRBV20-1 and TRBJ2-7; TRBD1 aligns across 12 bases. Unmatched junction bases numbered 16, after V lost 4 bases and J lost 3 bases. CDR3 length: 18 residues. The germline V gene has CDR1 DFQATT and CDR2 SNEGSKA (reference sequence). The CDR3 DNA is TGCAGTGCTATTAGCCCGGGACAGGGGGCGCGGGGTTTCTACGAGCAGTACTTC. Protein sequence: CSAISPGQGARGFYEQYF.

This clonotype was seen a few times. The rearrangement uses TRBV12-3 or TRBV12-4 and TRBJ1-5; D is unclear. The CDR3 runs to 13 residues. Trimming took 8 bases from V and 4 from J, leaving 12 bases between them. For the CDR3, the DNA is TGTGCCAGCCAACCCAATAGTAATCAGCCCCAGCATTTT. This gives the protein CASQPNSNQPQHF.

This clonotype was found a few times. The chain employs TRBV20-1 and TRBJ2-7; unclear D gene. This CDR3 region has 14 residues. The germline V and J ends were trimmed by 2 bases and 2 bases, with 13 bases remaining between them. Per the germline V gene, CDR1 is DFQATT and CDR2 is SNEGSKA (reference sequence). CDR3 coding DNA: TGCAGTGCTAGATGGAATAATTGGGCCTACGAGCAGTACTTC. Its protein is CSARWNNWAYEQYF.

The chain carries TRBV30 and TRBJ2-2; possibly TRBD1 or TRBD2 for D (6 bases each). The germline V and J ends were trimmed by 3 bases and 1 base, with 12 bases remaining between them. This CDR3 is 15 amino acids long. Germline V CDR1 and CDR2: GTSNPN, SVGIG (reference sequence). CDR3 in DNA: TGTGCCTGGAGATGGAGGGGACAGAACACCGGGGAGCTGTTTTTT. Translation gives CAWRWRGQNTGELFF. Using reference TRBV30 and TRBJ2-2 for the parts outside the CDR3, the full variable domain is SQTIHQWPATLVQPVGSPLSLECTVEGTSNPNLYWYRQAAGRGLQLLFYSVGIGQISSEVPQNLSASRPQDRQFILSSKKLLLSDSGFYLCAWRWRGQNTGELFFGEGSRLTVL.

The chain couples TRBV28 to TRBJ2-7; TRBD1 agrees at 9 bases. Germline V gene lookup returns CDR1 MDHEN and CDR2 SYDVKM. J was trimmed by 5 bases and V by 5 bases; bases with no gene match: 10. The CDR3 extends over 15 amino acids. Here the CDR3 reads CASSGRTGVRDEQYF. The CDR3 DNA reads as TGTGCCAGCAGTGGCCGGACAGGGGTGAGAGACGAGCAGTACTTC.

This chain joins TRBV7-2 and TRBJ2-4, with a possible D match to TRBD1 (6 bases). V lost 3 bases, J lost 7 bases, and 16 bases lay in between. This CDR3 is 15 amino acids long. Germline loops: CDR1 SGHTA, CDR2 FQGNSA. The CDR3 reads CASSFQQGSRNIQYF. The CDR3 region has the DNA TGTGCCAGCAGCTTCCAACAGGGCTCCAGGAACATTCAGTACTTC.

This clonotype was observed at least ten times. The CDR3 is CASSLLRDRQNTGELFF. CDR3 bases: TGTGCCAGCAGCTTACTTAGGGACAGGCAAAACACCGGGGAGCTGTTTTTT. V gene TRBV7-2 combines with J gene TRBJ2-2, with 8 bases lining up with TRBD1. J lost 2 bases, V lost 2 bases, and 7 bases had no gene match. The CDR3 sequence is 17 residues long. Germline V gene data show CDR1 as SGHTA and CDR2 as FQGNSA.

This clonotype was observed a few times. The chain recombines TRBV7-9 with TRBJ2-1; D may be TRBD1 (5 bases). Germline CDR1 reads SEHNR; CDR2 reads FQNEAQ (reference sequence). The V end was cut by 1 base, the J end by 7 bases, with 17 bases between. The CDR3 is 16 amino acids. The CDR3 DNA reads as TGTGCCAGCAGCTTAGGTCTTGCACAGGCGAGGAATGAGCAGTTCTTC. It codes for CASSLGLAQARNEQFF.

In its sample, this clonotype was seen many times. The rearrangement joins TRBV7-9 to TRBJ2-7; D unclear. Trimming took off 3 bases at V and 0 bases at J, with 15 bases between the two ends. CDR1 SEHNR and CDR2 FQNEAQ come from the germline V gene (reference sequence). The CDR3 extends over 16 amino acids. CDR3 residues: CASSLGQQTISYEQYF. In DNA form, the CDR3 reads TGTGCCAGCAGCTTGGGTCAACAGACGATCTCCTACGAGCAGTACTTC.

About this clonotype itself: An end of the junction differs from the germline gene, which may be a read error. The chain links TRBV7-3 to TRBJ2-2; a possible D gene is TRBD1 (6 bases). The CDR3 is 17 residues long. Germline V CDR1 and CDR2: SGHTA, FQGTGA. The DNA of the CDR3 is TGTGCCTGCAGCTTCGGGACAAATAACGGGGACACCGGGGAGCTGTTTTTT. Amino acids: CACSFGTNNGDTGELFF.

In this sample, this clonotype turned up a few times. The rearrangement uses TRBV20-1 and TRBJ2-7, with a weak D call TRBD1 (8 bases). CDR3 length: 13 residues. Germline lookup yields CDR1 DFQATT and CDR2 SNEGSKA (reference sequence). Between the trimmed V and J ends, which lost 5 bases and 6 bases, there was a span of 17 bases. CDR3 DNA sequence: TGCAGTGCTTGTCAGGACAGGGAGGGCGAGCAGTACTTC. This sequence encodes CSACQDREGEQYF.

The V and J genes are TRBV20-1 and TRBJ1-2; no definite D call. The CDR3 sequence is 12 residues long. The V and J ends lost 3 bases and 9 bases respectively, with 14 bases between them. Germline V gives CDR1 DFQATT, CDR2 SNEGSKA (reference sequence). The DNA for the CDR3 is TGCAGTGCTAGGGCGGAACCTGGGAGCTACACCTTC. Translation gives CSARAEPGSYTF.

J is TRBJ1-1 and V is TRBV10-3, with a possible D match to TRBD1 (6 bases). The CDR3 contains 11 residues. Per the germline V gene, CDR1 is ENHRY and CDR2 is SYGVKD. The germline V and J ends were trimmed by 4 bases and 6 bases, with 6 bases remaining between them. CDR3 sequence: CAISGGPEAFF. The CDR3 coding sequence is TGTGCCATCAGTGGGGGGCCTGAAGCTTTCTTT.

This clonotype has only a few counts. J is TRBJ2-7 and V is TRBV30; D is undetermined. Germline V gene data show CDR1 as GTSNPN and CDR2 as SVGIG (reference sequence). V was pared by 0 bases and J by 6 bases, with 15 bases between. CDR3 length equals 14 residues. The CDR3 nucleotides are TGTGCCTGGAGTGTAGGGTCCCCGGTGGCCGAGCAGTACTTC. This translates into CAWSVGSPVAEQYF. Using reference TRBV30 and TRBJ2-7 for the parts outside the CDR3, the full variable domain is SQTIHQWPATLVQPVGSPLSLECTVEGTSNPNLYWYRQAAGRGLQLLFYSVGIGQISSEVPQNLSASRPQDRQFILSSKKLLLSDSGFYLCAWSVGSPVAEQYFGPGTRLTVT.